The 19 T cell receptor beta chains reported below all come from one sample, sequenced in a study of T cells expressing NK-cell markers. After re-calling the 5' RACE reads, TCRdb lists one entry per CDR3 protein, DNA absent. Its listing shows about 460,000 distinct CDR3 sequences. Sequenced: blood T cells: a sorted CD56 or NKG2C T cell subset, CD4+ or CD8+ T cells, or bulk PBMC T cells (not recorded which). The origin of the receptors is a woman aged 45-59 years in good health.

This sequence joins TRBV2 and TRBJ2-2; TCRdb gives TRBD1 as the D gene, but with no DNA this cannot be confirmed. CDR3 length equals 13 residues. Per the germline V gene, CDR1 is SNHLY and CDR2 is FYNNEI. CDR3 residues: CASTGTAPGELFF.

The chain joins TRBV6-5 to TRBJ1-1. CDR1 is MNHEY and CDR2 is SVGAGI in the germline V gene. The CDR3 has 13 residues. CDR3: CASSYPPRREAFF.

Here the CDR3 reads CASSLGTGFVTEAFF. The chain carries TRBV5-5 and TRBJ1-1; the TCRdb D gene call, TRBD1, has no DNA to confirm it. CDR1 and CDR2 (germline): SGHKS, YYEKEE (reference sequence). The CDR3 is made up of 15 amino acids. The complete variable domain, with remaining parts taken from reference TRBV5-5 and TRBJ1-1, reads DAGVTQSPTHLIKTRGQQVTLRCSPISGHKSVSWYQQVLGQGPQFIFQYYEKEERGRGNFPDRFSARQFPNYSSELNVNALLLGDSALYLCASSLGTGFVTEAFFGQGTRLTVV.

The chain recombines TRBV20-1 with TRBJ2-1; TCRdb picks TRBD2, but there is no DNA to check that call. Germline V gene sequence: CDR1 DFQATT, CDR2 SNEGSKA (reference sequence). This CDR3 is 14 amino acids long. This CDR3 is CSAEAGESYNEQFF.

V gene TRBV12-3 or TRBV12-4 combines with J gene TRBJ2-5; without DNA, the TCRdb call of TRBD1 cannot be checked. The CDR3 has 12 amino acids. CDR3 in amino acids: CASGGNQETQYF.

The chain has TRBV5-1 and TRBJ1-2. The CDR3 has 16 amino acids. Per the germline V gene, CDR1 is SGHRS and CDR2 is YFSETQ. This CDR3 is CASSIGQVRTNYGYTF.

The V gene is TRBV5-1, the J gene TRBJ2-5; TCRdb proposes TRBD2, but this gene call is untestable without DNA. The CDR3 is 14 amino acids. Germline loops: CDR1 SGHRS, CDR2 YFSETQ. CDR3: CASRSGRNQETQYF.

V is TRBV24-1 and J is TRBJ1-2; TCRdb's D gene call, TRBD1, goes unchecked for lack of DNA. CDR3 length equals 12 residues. Germline V gene lookup returns CDR1 KGHDR and CDR2 SFDVKD. The CDR3 spells CATGDRNYGYTF.

CDR3 region: CASSKIDGWTEAFF. The chain links TRBV21-1 to TRBJ1-1. TRBV21-1 is annotated as a pseudogene. The length of the CDR3 is 14 residues.

This chain joins TRBV7-7 and TRBJ2-3. Germline loops: CDR1 SSHAT, CDR2 FNYEAQ (reference sequence). This CDR3 is built from 14 residues. The CDR3 sequence is CASSFGGITDTQYF.

This sequence joins TRBV12-3 or TRBV12-4 and TRBJ2-1; there is no DNA to check the TCRdb D call of TRBD2. This CDR3 has 14 amino acids. The CDR3 sequence: CASSYFGGRAEQFF.

This sequence joins TRBV9 and TRBJ2-3; TCRdb outputs TRBD2, but without DNA this stays unchecked. CDR3 length: 13 residues. CDR1 is SGDLS and CDR2 is YYNGEE in the germline V gene. CDR3 residues: CASSVVGRDTQYF.

This chain's CDR3 is CASSADRVSYGYTF. The rearrangement joins TRBV28 to TRBJ1-2; the TCRdb D gene call, TRBD1, has no DNA to confirm it. Germline V gives CDR1 MDHEN, CDR2 SYDVKM. The length of the CDR3 is 14 residues.

The rearrangement links TRBV2 to TRBJ2-1; TCRdb lists TRBD2, though no DNA is available to test this call. The germline CDR1 and CDR2 sequences are SNHLY and FYNNEI. The CDR3 totals 15 residues. The CDR3 sequence: CASSERLAGGNEQFF.

The V and J genes are TRBV5-1 and TRBJ2-2; TCRdb selects TRBD1, and the lack of DNA leaves this call unchecked. Germline V lookup: CDR1 SGHRS, CDR2 YFSETQ. This CDR3 has 13 residues. CDR3 amino acids: CASGTTNTGELFF.

The chain combines TRBV7-8 with TRBJ2-3; TCRdb outputs TRBD1, but without DNA this stays unchecked. The CDR3 consists of 17 residues. From germline, CDR1 is SGHVS and CDR2 FQNEAQ. Here the CDR3 reads CASSLGSGAGTADTQYF.

The rearrangement uses TRBV20-1 and TRBJ2-3; TCRdb's D gene call, TRBD2, goes unchecked for lack of DNA. Looked up from germline, CDR1 is DFQATT and CDR2 is SNEGSKA (reference sequence). This CDR3 is 15 amino acids long. The CDR3 spells CSASGTSGSVDTQYF.

J is TRBJ2-1 and V is TRBV12-3 or TRBV12-4; there is no DNA to check the TCRdb D call of TRBD2. The CDR3 covers 11 residues. CDR3 sequence: CASSPQREQFF.

The J gene is TRBJ1-1, the V gene TRBV3-1. The germline CDR1 and CDR2 sequences are LGHDT and YNNKEL (reference sequence). The CDR3 contains 15 residues. The CDR3 loop reads CASMDSARPGSEAFF.